The source of this T cell receptor (beta chain) is a study of T cells in women clearing cervical HPV infection. Study context: HLA type could not be excluded as a confounder.

About this clone: Its antigen is unidentified.

Measured with immunoSEQ multiplex PCR; TCRdb has only the in-frame clones, and not every one. This listing includes 36,000 or so clones. Study findings and constraints: CIN3+ cases had significantly higher TCR richness than controls; evenness did not differ. Combining TCR richness with V gene abundances gave roughly 0.84 AUC.

The TCR comes from a woman aged 18-70 years with a cervical HPV16 infection that either progressed to CIN3+ or cleared (not recorded which). Sequencing was carried out using blood buffy coat.

This chain's CDR3 is CASSEGYEYTF. CDR3 DNA, as far as it was read: TGTGCCAGCTCAGAGGGTTACGAA. J is TRBJ1-2 and V is TRBV18; no clear D gene. The CDR3 end lies 3 residues beyond the end of the read and is filled in from the germline J gene. The CDR3 has 11 amino acids. Germline values: CDR1 KGHSH, CDR2 LQKENI.